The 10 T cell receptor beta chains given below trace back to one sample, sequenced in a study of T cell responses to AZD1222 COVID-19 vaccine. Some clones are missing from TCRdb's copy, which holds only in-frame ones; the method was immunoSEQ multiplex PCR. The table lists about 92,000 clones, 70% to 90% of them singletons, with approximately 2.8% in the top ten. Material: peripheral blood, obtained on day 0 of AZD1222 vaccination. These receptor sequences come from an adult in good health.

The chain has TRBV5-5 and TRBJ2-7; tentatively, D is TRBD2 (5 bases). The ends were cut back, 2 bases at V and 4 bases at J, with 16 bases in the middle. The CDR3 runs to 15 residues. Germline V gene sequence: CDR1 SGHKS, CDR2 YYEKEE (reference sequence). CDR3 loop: CASSFTVRGSYEQYF. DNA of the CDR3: TGTGCCAGCAGCTTTACCGTAAGAGGGAGTTACGAGCAGTACTTC.

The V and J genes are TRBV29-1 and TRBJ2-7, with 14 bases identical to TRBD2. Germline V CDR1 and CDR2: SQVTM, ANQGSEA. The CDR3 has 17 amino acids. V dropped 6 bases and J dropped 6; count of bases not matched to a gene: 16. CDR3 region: CSVRGLAGGPHRGEQYF. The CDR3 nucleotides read TGCAGCGTGAGAGGACTAGCGGGAGGACCCCACCGCGGCGAGCAGTACTTC.

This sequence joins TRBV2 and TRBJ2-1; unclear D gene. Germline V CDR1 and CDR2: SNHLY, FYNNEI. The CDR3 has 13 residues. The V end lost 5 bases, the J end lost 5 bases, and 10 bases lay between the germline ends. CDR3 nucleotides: TGTGCCAGCAGTTGGCTGCCAGACAATGAGCAGTTCTTC. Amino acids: CASSWLPDNEQFF.

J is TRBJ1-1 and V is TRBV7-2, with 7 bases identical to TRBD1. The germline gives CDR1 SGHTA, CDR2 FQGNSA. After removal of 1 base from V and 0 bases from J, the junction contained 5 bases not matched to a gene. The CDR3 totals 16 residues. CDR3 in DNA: TGTGCCAGCAGCTTAGTTGAGGGGGCGGTGAACACTGAAGCTTTCTTT. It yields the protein CASSLVEGAVNTEAFF.

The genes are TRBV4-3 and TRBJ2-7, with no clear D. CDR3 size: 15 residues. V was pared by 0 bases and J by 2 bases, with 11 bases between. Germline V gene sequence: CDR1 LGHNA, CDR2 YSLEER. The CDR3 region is CASSQEISQPYEQYF. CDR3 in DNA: TGCGCCAGCAGCCAAGAGATCTCTCAGCCCTACGAGCAGTACTTC.

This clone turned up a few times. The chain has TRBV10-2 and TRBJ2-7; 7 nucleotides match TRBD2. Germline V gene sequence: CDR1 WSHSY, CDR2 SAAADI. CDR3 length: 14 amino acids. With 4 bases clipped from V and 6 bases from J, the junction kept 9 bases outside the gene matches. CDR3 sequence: CASSVLGGRVEQYF. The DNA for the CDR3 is TGCGCCAGCAGTGTACTCGGCGGGAGAGTCGAGCAGTACTTC.

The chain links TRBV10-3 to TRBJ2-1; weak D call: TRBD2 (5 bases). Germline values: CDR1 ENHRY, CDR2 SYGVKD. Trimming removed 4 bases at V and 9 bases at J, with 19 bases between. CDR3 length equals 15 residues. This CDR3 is CAISVSSGYNIEQFF. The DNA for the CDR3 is TGTGCCATCAGTGTGAGCAGCGGCTATAACATTGAGCAGTTCTTC.

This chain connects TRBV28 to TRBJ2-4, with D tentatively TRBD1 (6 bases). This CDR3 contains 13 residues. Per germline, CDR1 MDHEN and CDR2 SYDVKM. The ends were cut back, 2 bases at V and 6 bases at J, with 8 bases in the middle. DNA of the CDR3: TGTGCCAGCAGTTTAGGACAGACAAACATTCAGTACTTC. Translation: CASSLGQTNIQYF. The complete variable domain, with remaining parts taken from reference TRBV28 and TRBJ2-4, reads DVKVTQSSRYLVKRTGEKVFLECVQDMDHENMFWYRQDPGLGLRLIYFSYDVKMKEKGDIPEGYSVSREKKERFSLILESASTNQTSMYLCASSLGQTNIQYFGAGTRLSVL.

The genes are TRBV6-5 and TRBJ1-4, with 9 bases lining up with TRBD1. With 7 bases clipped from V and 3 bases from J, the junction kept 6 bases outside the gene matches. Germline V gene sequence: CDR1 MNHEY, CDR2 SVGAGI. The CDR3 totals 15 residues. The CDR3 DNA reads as TGTGCCAGCAATGTACAGGGGGCGGCTAATGAAAAACTGTTTTTT. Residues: CASNVQGAANEKLFF.

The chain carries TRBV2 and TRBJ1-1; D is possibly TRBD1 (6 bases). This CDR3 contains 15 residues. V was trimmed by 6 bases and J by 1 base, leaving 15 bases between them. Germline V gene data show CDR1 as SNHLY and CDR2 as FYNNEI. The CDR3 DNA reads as TGTGCCAGCAGCCGGGGGCGGGGAACGAACACTGAAGCTTTCTTT. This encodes CASSRGRGTNTEAFF.